Below, 5 T cell receptor beta chains from the same sample are listed, as sequenced in a study of chemoradiotherapy in HPV16-positive cancers. Profiling relied on immunoSEQ multiplex PCR, and the TCRdb table lists in-frame clones only, not all of them. The sample has 20,000 or so clones, 75% to 90% seen once; the top ten hold approximately 4.6%. The sample here was blood, taken from a patient who underwent chemoradiotherapy. These receptors came from a human donor with HPV-associated anogenital cancer.

This clone appeared once. The chain links TRBV9 to TRBJ2-6; the D is unclear. V shed 0 bases and J shed 4 bases, with 2 bases lying between them. The CDR3 contains 13 residues. Germline V gives CDR1 SGDLS, CDR2 YYNGEE. The CDR3: CASSVEGANVLTF. Written as DNA, the CDR3 is TGTGCCAGCAGCGTAGAAGGGGCCAACGTCCTGACTTTC.

The chain carries TRBV7-2 and TRBJ1-2; D possibly corresponds to TRBD1 (5 bases). Looked up from germline, CDR1 is SGHTA and CDR2 is FQGNSA. The length of the CDR3 is 13 residues. V shed 5 bases and J shed 4 bases, with 11 bases lying between them. This chain's CDR3 is CASSGPGTYGYTF. CDR3 coding DNA: TGTGCCAGCAGCGGGCCGGGGACCTATGGCTACACCTTC.

The V and J genes are TRBV6-5 and TRBJ1-1, with 10 bases lining up with TRBD1. Trimming at V came to 5 bases and at J to 2 bases, leaving 5 bases not matched to a gene. The germline V gene encodes CDR1 MNHEY and CDR2 SVGAGI. This CDR3 has 15 amino acids. CDR3 sequence reads: CASSTSTGGNTEAFF. The CDR3 bases are TGTGCCAGCAGTACATCGACAGGGGGCAACACTGAAGCTTTCTTT.

CDR3 sequence reads: CASSPDWGQQRLYNEQFF. CDR3 sequence (DNA): TGCGCCAGCAGCCCCGACTGGGGACAGCAAAGACTTTACAATGAGCAGTTCTTC. J is TRBJ2-1 and V is TRBV4-3; 7 bases are a match to TRBD1. Per the germline V gene, CDR1 is LGHNA and CDR2 is YSLEER. The CDR3 has 18 residues. J lost 4 bases, V lost 4 bases, and 16 bases had no gene match.

The chain couples TRBV19 to TRBJ1-2; D uncertain. V was shortened by 6 bases and J by 4 bases, with 12 bases between the two germline ends. The CDR3 covers 13 residues. Germline V CDR1 and CDR2: LNHDA, SQIVND (reference sequence). The CDR3 bases are TGTGCCAGTAGCCTTCCTGGTGGCTATGGCTACACCTTC. This gives the protein CASSLPGGYGYTF.